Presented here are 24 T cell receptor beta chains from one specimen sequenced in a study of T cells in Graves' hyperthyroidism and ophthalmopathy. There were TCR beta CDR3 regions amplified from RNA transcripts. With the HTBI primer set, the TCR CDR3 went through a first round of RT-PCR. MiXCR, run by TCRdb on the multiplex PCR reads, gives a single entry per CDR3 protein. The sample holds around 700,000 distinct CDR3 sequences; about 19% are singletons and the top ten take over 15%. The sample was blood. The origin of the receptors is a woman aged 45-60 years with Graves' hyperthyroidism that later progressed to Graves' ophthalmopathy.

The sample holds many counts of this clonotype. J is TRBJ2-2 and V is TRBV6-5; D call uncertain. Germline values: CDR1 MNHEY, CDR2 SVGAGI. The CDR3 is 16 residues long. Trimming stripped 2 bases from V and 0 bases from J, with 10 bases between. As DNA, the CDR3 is TGTGCCAGCAGTTACGACACAGACCCGAACACCGGGGAGCTGTTTTTT. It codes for CASSYDTDPNTGELFF.

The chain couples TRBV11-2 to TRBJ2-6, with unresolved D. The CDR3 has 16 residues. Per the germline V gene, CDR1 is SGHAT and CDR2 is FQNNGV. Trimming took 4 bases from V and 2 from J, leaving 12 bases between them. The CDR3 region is CASSSDPGPGANVLTF. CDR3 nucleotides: TGTGCCAGCAGCTCGGACCCTGGCCCTGGGGCCAACGTCCTGACTTTC. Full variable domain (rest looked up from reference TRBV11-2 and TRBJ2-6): EAGVAQSPRYKIIEKRQSVAFWCNPISGHATLYWYQQILGQGPKLLIQFQNNGVVDDSQLPKDRFSAERLKGVDSTLKIQPAKLEDSAVYLCASSSDPGPGANVLTFGAGSRLTVL.

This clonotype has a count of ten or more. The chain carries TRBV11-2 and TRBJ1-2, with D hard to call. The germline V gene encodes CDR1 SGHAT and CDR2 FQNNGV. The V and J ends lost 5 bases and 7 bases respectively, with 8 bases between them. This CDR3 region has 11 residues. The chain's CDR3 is CASSLLGGYTF. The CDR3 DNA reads TGTGCCAGCAGCCTCTTGGGTGGCTACACCTTC.

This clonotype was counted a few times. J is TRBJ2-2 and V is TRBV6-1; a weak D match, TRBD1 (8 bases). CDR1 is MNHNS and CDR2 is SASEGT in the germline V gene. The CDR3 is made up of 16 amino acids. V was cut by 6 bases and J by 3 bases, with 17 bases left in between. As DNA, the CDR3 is TGTGCCAGCAGAACAGGGGGAGGGGACCACACCGGGGAGCTGTTTTTT. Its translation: CASRTGGGDHTGELFF.

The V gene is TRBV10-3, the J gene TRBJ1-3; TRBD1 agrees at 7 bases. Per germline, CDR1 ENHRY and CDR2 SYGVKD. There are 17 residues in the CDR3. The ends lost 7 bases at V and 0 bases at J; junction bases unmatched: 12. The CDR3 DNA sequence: TGTGCCATCAATACTACGCCGGGACAGAACTCTGGAAACACCATATATTTT. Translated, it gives CAINTTPGQNSGNTIYF.

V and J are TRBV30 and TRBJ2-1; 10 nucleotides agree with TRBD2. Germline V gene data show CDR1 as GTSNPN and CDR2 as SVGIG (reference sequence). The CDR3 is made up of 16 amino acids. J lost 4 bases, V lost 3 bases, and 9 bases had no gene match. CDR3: CAWSPRASGGYNEQFF. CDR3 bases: TGTGCCTGGAGCCCCCGGGCTAGCGGGGGTTACAATGAGCAGTTCTTC.

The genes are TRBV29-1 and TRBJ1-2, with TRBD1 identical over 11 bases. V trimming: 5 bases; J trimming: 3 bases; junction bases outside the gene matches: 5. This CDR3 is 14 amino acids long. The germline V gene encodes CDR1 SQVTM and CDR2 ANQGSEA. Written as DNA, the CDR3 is TGCAGCGTTTATGGGACAGGGGGTGACTATGGCTACACCTTC. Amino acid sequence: CSVYGTGGDYGYTF.

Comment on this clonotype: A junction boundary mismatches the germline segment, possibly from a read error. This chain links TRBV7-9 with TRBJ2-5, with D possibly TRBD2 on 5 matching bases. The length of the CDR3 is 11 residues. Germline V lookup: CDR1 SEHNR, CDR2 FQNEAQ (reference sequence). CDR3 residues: CASSLGVEGHF. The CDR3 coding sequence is TGTGCCAGCAGCTTAGGGGTCGAGGGCCACTTC.

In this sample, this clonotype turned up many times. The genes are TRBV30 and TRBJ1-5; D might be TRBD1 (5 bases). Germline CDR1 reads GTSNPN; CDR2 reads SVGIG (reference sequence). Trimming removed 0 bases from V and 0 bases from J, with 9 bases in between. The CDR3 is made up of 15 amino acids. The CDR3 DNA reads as TGTGCCTGGAGTGTTGGGGGATATAGCAATCAGCCCCAGCATTTT. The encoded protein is CAWSVGGYSNQPQHF.

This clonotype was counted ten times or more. The CDR3 DNA reads as TGTGCCAGCAGTATGGGGACAGGCGCCTATAATTCACCCCTCCACTTT. It translates to CASSMGTGAYNSPLHF. The rearrangement uses TRBV12-3 or TRBV12-4 and TRBJ1-6; 8 positions match TRBD1. The V segment lost 5 bases and the J segment 2 bases; nucleotides outside the gene matches: 5. CDR3 length equals 16 residues.

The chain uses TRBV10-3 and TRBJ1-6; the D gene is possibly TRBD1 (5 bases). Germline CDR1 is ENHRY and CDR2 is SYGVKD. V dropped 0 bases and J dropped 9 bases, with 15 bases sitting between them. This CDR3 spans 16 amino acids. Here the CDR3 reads CAISESRPQGGSPLHF. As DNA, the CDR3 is TGTGCCATCAGTGAGTCGCGCCCGCAGGGAGGTTCACCCCTCCACTTT.

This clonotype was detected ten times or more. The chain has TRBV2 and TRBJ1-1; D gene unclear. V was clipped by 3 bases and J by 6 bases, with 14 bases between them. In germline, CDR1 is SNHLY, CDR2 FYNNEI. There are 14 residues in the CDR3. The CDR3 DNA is TGTGCCAGCAGTGAGACCCCGGGAGTAGCTGAAGCTTTCTTT. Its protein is CASSETPGVAEAFF.

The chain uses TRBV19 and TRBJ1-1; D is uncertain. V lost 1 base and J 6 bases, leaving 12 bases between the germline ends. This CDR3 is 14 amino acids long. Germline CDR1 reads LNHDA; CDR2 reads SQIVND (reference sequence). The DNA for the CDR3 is TGTGCCAGTAGTATAGGGGCCGATGGCGCTGAAGCTTTCTTT. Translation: CASSIGADGAEAFF.

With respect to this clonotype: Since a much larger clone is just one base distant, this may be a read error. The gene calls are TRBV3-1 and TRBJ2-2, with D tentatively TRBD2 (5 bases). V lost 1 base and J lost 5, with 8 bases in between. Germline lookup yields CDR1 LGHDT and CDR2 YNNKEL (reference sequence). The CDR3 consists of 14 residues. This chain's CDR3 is CASSQVRRTGELFF. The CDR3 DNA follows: TGTGCCAGCAGCCAAGTAAGGAGGACCGGGGAGCTGTTTTTT.

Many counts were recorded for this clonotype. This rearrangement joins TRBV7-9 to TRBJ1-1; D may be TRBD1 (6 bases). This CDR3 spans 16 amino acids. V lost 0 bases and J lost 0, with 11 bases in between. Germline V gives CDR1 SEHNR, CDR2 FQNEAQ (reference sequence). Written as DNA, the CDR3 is TGTGCCAGCAGCTTAGCCCGACAGGAAATGAACACTGAAGCTTTCTTT. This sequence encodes CASSLARQEMNTEAFF.

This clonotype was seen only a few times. The CDR3 DNA is TGCAGTGCTAGAGTTGGGGGGGGGCAGTTCTTC. It is translated as CSARVGGGQFF. The rearrangement uses TRBV20-1 and TRBJ2-1; 7 bases match TRBD2. Germline V gene lookup returns CDR1 DFQATT and CDR2 SNEGSKA (reference sequence). This CDR3 comprises 11 residues. V lost 1 base to trimming and J lost 12 bases; unmatched junction nucleotides: 3.

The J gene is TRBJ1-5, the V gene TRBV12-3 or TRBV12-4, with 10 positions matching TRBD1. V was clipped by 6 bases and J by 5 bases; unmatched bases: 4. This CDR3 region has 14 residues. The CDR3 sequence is CASSKGTGDQPQHF. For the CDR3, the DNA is TGTGCCAGCAGCAAGGGGACAGGGGATCAGCCCCAGCATTTT.

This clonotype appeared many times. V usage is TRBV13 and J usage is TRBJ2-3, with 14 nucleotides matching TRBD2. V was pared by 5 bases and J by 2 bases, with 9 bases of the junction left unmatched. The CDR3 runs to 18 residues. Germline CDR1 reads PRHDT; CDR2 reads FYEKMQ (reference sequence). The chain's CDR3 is CASSQPGTSGGHTDTQYF. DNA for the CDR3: TGTGCCAGCAGCCAACCAGGGACTAGCGGGGGACACACAGATACGCAGTATTTT. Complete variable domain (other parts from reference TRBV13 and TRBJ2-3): AAGVIQSPRHLIKEKRETATLKCYPIPRHDTVYWYQQGPGQDPQFLISFYEKMQSDKGSIPDRFSAQQFSDYHSELNMSSLELGDSALYFCASSQPGTSGGHTDTQYFGPGTRLTVL.

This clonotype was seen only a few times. The CDR3 nucleotides are TGCAGTGCAAAGAAGTTCAACTACGAGCAGTACTTC. This sequence encodes CSAKKFNYEQYF. This chain links TRBV20-1 with TRBJ2-7; D is uncertain. Trimming removed 6 bases at V and 3 bases at J, with 12 bases between. The CDR3 is made up of 12 amino acids. Germline V gives CDR1 DFQATT, CDR2 SNEGSKA (reference sequence).

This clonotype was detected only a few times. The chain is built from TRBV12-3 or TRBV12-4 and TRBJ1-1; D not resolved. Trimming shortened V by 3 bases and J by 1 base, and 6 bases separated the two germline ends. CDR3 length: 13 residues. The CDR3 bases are TGTGCCAGCAGTTTCCGTACGAACACTGAAGCTTTCTTT. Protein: CASSFRTNTEAFF.

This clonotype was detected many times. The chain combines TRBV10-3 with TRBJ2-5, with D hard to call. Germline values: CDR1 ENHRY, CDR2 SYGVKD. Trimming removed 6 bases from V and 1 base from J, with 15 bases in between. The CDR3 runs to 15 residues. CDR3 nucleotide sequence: TGTGCCATCAGAAAGCAACCCACAAGCCAAGAGACCCAGTACTTC. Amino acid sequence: CAIRKQPTSQETQYF.

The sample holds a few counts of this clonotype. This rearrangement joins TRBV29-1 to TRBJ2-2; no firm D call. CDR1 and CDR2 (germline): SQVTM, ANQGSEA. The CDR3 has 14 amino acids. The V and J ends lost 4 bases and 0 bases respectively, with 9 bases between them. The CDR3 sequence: CSVGALANTGELFF. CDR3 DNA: TGCAGCGTTGGGGCCCTCGCGAACACCGGGGAGCTGTTTTTT.

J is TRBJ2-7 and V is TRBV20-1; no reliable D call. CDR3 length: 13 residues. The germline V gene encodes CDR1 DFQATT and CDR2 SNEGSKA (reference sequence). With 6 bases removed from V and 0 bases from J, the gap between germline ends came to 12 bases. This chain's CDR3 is CSAEISTSYEQYF. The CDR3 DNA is TGCAGTGCCGAAATTTCTACCTCCTACGAGCAGTACTTC.

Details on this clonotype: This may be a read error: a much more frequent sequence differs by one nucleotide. The CDR3 coding sequence is TGTGCCAGCAATCCCGAGGCAGGGACCGTGGATGGCTACACCTTC. Translating it yields CASNPEAGTVDGYTF. This chain links TRBV6-2 or TRBV6-3 with TRBJ1-2; D is perhaps TRBD1 (5 bases). The CDR3 contains 15 residues. Germline CDR1 MNHEY, CDR2 SVGEGT. Trimming removed 7 bases at V and 6 bases at J, with 21 bases between.